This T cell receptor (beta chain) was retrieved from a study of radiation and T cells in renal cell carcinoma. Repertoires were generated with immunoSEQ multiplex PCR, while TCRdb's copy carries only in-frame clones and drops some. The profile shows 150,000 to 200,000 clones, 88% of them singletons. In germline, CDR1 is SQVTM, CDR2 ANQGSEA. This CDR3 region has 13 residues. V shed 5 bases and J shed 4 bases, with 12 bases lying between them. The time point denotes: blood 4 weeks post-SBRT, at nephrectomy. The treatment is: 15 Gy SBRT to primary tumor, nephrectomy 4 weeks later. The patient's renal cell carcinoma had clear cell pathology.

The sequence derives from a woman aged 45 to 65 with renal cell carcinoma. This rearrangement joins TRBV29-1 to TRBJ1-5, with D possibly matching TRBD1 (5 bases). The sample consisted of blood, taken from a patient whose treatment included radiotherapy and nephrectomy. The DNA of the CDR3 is TGCAGCGTTACCCATGACAGAAATCAGCCCCAGCATTTT. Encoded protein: CSVTHDRNQPQHF.